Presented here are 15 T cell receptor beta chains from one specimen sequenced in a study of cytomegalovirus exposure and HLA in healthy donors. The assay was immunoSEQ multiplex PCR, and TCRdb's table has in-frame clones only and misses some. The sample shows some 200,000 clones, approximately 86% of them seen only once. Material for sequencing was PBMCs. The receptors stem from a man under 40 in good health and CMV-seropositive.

The CDR3 DNA is TGCGCCAGCAGGTGGGACAGCATGAACACTGAAGCTTTCTTT. As protein: CASRWDSMNTEAFF. The genes are TRBV5-1 and TRBJ1-1; 7 bases are shared with TRBD1. Germline assignment: CDR1 SGHRS and CDR2 YFSETQ. This CDR3 is 14 amino acids long. V lost 5 bases, J lost 0 bases, and 4 bases stayed unmatched.

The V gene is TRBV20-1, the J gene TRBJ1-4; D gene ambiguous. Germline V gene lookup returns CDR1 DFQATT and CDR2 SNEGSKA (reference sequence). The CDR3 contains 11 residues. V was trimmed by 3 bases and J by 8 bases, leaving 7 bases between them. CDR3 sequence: CSARTPEKLFF. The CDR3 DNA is TGCAGTGCTAGGACTCCCGAAAAACTGTTTTTT.

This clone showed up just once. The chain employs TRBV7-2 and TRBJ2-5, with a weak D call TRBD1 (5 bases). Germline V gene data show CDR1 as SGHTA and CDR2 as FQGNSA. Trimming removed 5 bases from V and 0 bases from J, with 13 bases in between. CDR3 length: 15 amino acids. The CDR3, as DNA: TGTGCCAGCAGCCCCAGGGCGCGGAACCAAGAGACCCAGTACTTC. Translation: CASSPRARNQETQYF.

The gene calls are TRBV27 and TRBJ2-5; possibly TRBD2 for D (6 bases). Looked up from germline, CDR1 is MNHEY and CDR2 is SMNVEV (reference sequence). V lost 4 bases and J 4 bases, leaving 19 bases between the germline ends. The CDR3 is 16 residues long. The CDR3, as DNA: TGTGCCAGCAGTTGGAGGGTGTCGGCAAGGTCAGAGACCCAGTACTTC. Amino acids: CASSWRVSARSETQYF.

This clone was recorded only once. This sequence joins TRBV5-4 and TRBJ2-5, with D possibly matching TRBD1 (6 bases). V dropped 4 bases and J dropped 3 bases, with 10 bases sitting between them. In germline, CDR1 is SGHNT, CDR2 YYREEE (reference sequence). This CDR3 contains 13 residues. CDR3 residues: CASSPDREETQYF. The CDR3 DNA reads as TGTGCCAGCAGCCCGGACAGAGAAGAGACCCAGTACTTC.

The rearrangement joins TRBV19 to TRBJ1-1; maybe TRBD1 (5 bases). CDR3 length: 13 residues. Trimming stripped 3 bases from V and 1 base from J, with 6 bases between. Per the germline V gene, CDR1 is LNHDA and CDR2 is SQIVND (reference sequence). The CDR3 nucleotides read TGTGCCAGTAGTATCAGGGCGAACACTGAAGCTTTCTTT. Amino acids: CASSIRANTEAFF.

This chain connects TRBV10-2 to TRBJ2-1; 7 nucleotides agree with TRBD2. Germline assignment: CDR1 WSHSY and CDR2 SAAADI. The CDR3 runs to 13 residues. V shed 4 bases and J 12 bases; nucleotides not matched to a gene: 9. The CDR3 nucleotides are TGCGCCAGCAGTGCGGGGGGAGGGAGTCTGCAGTTCTTC. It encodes CASSAGGGSLQFF.

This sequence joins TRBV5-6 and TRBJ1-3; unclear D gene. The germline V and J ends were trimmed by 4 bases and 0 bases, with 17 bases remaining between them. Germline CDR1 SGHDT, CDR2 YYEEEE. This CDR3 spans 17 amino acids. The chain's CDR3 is CASSRPLARGSGNTIYF. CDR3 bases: TGTGCCAGCAGCCGCCCCTTGGCCCGGGGCTCTGGAAACACCATATATTTT.

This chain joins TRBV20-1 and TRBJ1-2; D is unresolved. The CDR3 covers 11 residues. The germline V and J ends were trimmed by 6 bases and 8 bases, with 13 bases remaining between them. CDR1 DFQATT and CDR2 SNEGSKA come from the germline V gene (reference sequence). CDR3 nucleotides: TGCAGTGCCAGGACCCTGGGAGGCTACACCTTC. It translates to CSARTLGGYTF.

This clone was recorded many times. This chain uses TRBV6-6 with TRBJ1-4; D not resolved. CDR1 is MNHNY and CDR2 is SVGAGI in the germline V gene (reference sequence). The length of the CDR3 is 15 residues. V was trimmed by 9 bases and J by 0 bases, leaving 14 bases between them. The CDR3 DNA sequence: TGTGCCAGTCAGACCTCTGGGGCAACTAATGAAAAACTGTTTTTT. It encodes CASQTSGATNEKLFF.

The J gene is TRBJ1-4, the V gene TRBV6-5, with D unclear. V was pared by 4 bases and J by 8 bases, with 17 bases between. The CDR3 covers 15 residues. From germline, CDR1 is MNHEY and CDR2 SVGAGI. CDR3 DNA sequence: TGTGCCAGCAGTTCGCAGCTTGACCTGTCCGAAAAACTGTTTTTT. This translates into CASSSQLDLSEKLFF.

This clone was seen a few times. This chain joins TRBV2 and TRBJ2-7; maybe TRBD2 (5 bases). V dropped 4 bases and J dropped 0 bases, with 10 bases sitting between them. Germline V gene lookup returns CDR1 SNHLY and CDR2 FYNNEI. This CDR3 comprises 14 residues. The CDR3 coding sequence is TGTGCCAGCAGTGGAGCGGTTAGCTCCTACGAGCAGTACTTC. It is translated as CASSGAVSSYEQYF.

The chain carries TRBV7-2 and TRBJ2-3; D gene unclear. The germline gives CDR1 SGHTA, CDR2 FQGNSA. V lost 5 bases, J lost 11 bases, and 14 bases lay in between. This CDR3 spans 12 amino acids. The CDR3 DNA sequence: TGTGCCAGCAGCCTGCCCCGCGGAAAGCAGTATTTT. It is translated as CASSLPRGKQYF.

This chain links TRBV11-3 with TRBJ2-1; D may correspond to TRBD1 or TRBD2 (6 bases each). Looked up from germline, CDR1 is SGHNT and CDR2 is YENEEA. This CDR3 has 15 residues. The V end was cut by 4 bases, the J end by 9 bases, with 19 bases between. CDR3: CASSSGGSPLGEQFF. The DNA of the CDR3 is TGTGCCAGCAGCTCCGGGGGCTCCCCTTTGGGTGAGCAGTTCTTC.

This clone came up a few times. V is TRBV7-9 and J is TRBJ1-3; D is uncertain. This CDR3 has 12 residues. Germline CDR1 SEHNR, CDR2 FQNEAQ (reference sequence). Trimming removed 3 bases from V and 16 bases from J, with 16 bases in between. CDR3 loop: CASSFGPSMDYF. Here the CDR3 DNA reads TGTGCCAGCAGCTTCGGTCCGAGCATGGATTATTTT.